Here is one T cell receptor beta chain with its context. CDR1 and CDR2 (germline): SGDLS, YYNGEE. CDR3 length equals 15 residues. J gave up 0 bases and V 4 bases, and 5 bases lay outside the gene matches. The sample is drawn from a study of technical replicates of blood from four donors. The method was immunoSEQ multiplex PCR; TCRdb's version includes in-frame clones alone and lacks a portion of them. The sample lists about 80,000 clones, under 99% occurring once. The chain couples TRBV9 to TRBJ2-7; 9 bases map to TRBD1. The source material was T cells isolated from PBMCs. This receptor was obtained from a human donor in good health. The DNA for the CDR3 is TGTGCCAGCAGCCTCGGGACAGGGCACTCCTACGAGCAGTACTTC. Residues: CASSLGTGHSYEQYF.